The entry that follows covers one T cell receptor (beta chain) sequence. Antigen unknown. Only in-frame clones appear in the TCRdb table, and some are missing; sequencing was by immunoSEQ multiplex PCR. The data show about 89,000 clones, about 93% seen once. The CDR3 is 14 residues long. CDR1 and CDR2 from the germline V gene are KGHSH and LQKENI. J gave up 8 bases and V 4 bases, and 8 bases lay outside the gene matches. These data belong to a study of graft-versus-host responses after intestinal transplantation. The receptor comes from a human donor who received an intestinal transplant. V usage is TRBV18 and J usage is TRBJ2-1, with 7 bases matching TRBD1. The sequenced sample was unstimulated CD8+ T cells sorted from spleen or lymph node cells, obtained before intestinal transplant. The CDR3 sequence is CASSHPDRVHEQFF. In nucleotides, the CDR3 is TGTGCCAGCTCACACCCCGACAGGGTCCATGAGCAGTTCTTC.